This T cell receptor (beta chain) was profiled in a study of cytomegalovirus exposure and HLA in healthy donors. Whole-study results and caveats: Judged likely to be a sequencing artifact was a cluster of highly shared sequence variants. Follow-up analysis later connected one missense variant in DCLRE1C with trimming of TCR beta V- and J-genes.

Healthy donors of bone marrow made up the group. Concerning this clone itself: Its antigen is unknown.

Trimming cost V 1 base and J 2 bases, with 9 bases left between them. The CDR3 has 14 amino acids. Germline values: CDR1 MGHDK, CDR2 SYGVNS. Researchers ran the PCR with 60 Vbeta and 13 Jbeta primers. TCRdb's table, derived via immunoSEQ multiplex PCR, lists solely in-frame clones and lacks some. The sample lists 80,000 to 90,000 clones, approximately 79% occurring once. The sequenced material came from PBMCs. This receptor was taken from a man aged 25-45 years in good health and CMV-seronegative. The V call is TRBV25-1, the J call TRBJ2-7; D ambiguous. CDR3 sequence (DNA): TGTGCCAGCAGTGAATCGGAGACCGCCTACGAGCAGTACTTC. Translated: CASSESETAYEQYF.